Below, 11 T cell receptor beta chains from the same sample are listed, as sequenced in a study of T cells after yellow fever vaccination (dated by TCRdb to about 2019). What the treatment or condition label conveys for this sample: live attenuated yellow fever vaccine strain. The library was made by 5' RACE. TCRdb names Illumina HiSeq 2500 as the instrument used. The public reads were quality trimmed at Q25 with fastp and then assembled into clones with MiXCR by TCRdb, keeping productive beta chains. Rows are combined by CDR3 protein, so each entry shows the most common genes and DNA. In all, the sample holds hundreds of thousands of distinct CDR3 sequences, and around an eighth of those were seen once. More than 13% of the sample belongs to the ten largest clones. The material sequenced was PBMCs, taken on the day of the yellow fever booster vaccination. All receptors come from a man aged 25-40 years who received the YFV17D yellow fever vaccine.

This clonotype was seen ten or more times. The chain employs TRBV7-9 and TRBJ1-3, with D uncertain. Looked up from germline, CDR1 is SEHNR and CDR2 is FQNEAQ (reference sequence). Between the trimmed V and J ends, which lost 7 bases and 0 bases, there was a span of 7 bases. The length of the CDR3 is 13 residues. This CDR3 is CASISSSGNTIYF. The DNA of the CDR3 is TGTGCCAGCATCTCGAGCTCTGGAAACACCATATATTTT.

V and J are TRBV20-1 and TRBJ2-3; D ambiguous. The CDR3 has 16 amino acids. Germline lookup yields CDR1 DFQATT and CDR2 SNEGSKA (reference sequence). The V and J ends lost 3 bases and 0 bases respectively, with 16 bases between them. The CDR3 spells CSASVGLGPSTDTQYF. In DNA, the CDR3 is TGCAGTGCTAGCGTGGGATTGGGTCCTAGCACAGATACGCAGTATTTT.

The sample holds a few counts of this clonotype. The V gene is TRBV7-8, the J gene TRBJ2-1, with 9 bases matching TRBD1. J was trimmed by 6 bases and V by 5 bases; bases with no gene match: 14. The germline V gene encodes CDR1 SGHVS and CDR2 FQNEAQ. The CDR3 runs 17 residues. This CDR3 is CASSITGTGFRVNEQFF. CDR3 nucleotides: TGTGCCAGCAGCATAACCGGGACAGGGTTTAGGGTCAATGAGCAGTTCTTC.

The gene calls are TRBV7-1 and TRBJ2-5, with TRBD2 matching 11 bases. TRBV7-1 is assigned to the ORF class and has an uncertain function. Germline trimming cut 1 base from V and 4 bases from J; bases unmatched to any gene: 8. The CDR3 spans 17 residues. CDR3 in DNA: TGTGCCAGCAGCTCAGGACTAGCGGGACCCAAGGGAGAGACCCAGTACTTC. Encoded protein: CASSSGLAGPKGETQYF.

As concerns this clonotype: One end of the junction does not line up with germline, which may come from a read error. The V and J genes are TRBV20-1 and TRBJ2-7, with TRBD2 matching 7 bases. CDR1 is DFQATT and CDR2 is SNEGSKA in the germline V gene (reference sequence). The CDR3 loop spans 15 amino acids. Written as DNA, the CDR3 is TGCTGTGCTAGAGATCCAAGCGGGAAATCCTACGAGCAGTACTTC. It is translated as CCARDPSGKSYEQYF.

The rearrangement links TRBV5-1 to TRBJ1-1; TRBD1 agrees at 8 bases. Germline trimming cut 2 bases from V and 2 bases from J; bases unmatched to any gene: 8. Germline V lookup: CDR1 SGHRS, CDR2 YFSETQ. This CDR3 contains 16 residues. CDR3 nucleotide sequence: TGCGCCAGCAGCTTTTTCCAGGGGGCGCGTAACACTGAAGCTTTCTTT. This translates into CASSFFQGARNTEAFF.

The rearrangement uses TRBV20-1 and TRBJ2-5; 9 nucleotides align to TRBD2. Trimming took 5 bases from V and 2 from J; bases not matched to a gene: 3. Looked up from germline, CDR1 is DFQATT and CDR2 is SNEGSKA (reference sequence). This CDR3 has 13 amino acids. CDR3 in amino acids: CSAGLAGQETQYF. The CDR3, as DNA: TGCAGTGCTGGTCTAGCGGGGCAAGAGACCCAGTACTTC.

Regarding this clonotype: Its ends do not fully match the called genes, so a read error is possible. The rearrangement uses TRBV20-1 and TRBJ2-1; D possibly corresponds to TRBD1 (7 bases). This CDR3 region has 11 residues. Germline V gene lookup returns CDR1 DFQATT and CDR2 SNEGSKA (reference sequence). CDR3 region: CSAQTTGRKIF. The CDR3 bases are TGCAGTGCCCAAACGACAGGGAGGAAAATCTTC.

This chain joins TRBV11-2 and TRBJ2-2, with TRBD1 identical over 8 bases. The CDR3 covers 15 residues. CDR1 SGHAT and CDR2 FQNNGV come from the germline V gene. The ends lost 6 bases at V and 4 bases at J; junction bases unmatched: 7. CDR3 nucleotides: TGTGCCAGCAGAATCCCCACAGGGGGCACCGGGGAGCTGTTTTTT. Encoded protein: CASRIPTGGTGELFF.

CDR3 region: CASSLAGGGPDTQYF. The CDR3 DNA sequence: TGTGCCAGCAGCCTAGCGGGAGGGGGCCCAGATACGCAGTATTTT. The chain recombines TRBV3-1 with TRBJ2-3; 11 nucleotides line up with TRBD2. Looked up from germline, CDR1 is LGHDT and CDR2 is YNNKEL (reference sequence). The CDR3 sequence is 15 residues long. The trim removed 4 bases at V and 4 bases at J, leaving 4 bases unmatched.

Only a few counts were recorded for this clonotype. This chain's CDR3 is CASSWGLGLAMNEQFF. The CDR3 coding sequence is TGTGCCAGCAGTTGGGGGTTAGGTCTAGCGATGAATGAGCAGTTCTTC. This chain connects TRBV27 to TRBJ2-1; D possibly corresponds to TRBD2 (6 bases). V dropped 4 bases and J dropped 7 bases, with 20 bases sitting between them. This CDR3 spans 16 amino acids. Looked up from germline, CDR1 is MNHEY and CDR2 is SMNVEV (reference sequence).